This T cell receptor (beta chain) derives from a study of T cell responses to AZD1222 COVID-19 vaccine. As regards this clone: The antigen is unknown.

Method: immunoSEQ multiplex PCR; TCRdb's copy keeps in-frame clones and lacks some. Of 150,000 or so clones listed, 80% to 95% were seen once; the top ten hold roughly 1.3%. Points from the study as a whole: Donors were mostly white British, more females; clonal diversity possibly underestimated. Spike-specific TCR breadth and depth went up after people got two AZD1222 doses.

This sequence was found in an adult in good health. This specimen consisted of peripheral blood, obtained on day 0 of AZD1222 vaccination.

CDR3 in DNA: TGCGCCAGCAGCCAAGATCCCCTGACTAGCGGGAGCTTCAATGAGCAGTTCTTC. Translating it yields CASSQDPLTSGSFNEQFF. The rearrangement uses TRBV4-3 and TRBJ2-1; 12 bases agree with TRBD2. This CDR3 is 18 amino acids long. V shed 0 bases, J shed 6 bases, and the junction held 9 bases outside the gene matches. Germline assignment: CDR1 LGHNA and CDR2 YSLEER.